The source of this TCR beta chain is a study of cytomegalovirus exposure and HLA in healthy donors. Turning to this clone: No antigen is known for it.

Study-level results: Several of the most significant clusters appeared, in a later analysis, to be linked to common viral pathogens.

In the PCR, 60 Vbeta and 13 Jbeta primers were used. The data were produced by immunoSEQ multiplex PCR, yet TCRdb's version contains in-frame clones alone and is incomplete. The sample carries around 140,000 clones, more than 60% recorded once. Germline V gene sequence: CDR1 DFQATT, CDR2 SNEGSKA (reference sequence). The ends lost 4 bases at V and 7 bases at J; junction bases unmatched: 2. This CDR3 has 11 amino acids. The V call is TRBV20-1, the J call TRBJ2-7, with TRBD2 matching 9 bases. The receptor comes from a man in his forties in good health and CMV-seropositive. The sequenced material came from PBMCs. The CDR3 sequence is CSATGLAEQYF. DNA of the CDR3: TGCAGTGCTACCGGACTAGCGGAGCAGTACTTC.